This T cell receptor beta chain appears in the sequencing data of a study of siplizumab effects on memory and regulatory T cells. In the case of this clone: Its antigen is not identified.

Study-wide points: Naive T cells looked more diverse than memory cells and looked like major alloresponse contributors.

Sequencing used immunoSEQ multiplex PCR; TCRdb keeps in-frame clones, though not all of them. The sample contains approximately 120,000 clones, about 91% of which appear only once. Per germline, CDR1 SEHNR and CDR2 FQNEAQ (reference sequence). Trimming left V 3 bases short and J 0 bases short, with 9 bases between. The CDR3 covers 15 residues. This sequence joins TRBV7-9 and TRBJ2-1; D is undetermined. Material: Tregs sorted from blood. The clonotype was recovered from a human donor in good health. CDR3 residues: CASSFTESSYNEQFF. CDR3 DNA: TGTGCCAGCAGCTTTACCGAGAGCTCCTACAATGAGCAGTTCTTC. Together with reference TRBV7-9 and TRBJ2-1, the CDR3 gives the full variable domain: DTGVSQNPRHKITKRGQNVTFRCDPISEHNRLYWYRQTLGQGPEFLTYFQNEAQLEKSRLLSDRFSAERPKGSFSTLEIQRTEQGDSAMYLCASSFTESSYNEQFFGPGTRLTVL.